This section outlines one TCR beta chain sequence together with its context. Antigen: not known. The CDR3 spans 15 residues. Per the germline V gene, CDR1 is MNHNS and CDR2 is SASEGT. This record belongs to a study of cytomegalovirus exposure and HLA in healthy donors. Study background: An early release of data contained about 85 million unique TCRs, which came from HLA-typed donors.

It was with 60 Vbeta and 13 Jbeta primers that the PCR ran. Generated by immunoSEQ multiplex PCR, the TCRdb table keeps only in-frame clones and is missing some. The sample carries 250,000 to 350,000 clones, around 80% recorded once. Study observations and caveats: When a later analysis was performed, an Asian-associated ancestry cluster reportedly had fewer N-insertions than the approximately 690-donor mean. Later analysis demonstrated an association between a missense DCLRE1C variant and TCR beta V- and J-gene trimming. The study flagged 150 to 200 TCR beta chains as cytomegalovirus-associated.

Sequenced material: PBMCs. This clonotype originated in a girl aged 2 to 9 in good health and CMV-seronegative. The chain combines TRBV6-1 with TRBJ2-5, with D perhaps TRBD1 (6 bases). The J call is in doubt because the DNA end fits TRBJ2-7 better. CDR3 sequence reads: CATAKGQQFSYEQYF. The CDR3 DNA is TGTGCCACCGCGAAAGGACAGCAATTCTCCTACGAGCAGTACTTC.